This record looks at one T cell receptor (beta chain) sequence and its context. The source of the sample is a study of shared clonotypes between healthy human individuals. In the study overall: The study used three CD4 naive, three CD4 memory, two CD8 naive and one CD8 memory plate per donor.

The V and J ends lost 4 bases and 8 bases respectively, with 15 bases between them. Germline V gene sequence: CDR1 MDHEN, CDR2 SYDVKM. This CDR3 contains 14 residues. An even split of each subset's genomic DNA across several immunoSEQ plates was performed. TCRdb keeps only in-frame clones here, not all; method: immunoSEQ multiplex PCR. The sample carries about 680,000 clones, less than 80% recorded once. The clonotype originates from a young woman in good health. The material sequenced was memory CD4+ T cells sorted from blood. Specified subset: CD45RA-negative fraction. The chain has TRBV28 and TRBJ2-1, with D perhaps given as TRBD1 or TRBD2 (6 bases each). CDR3 sequence: CASSSSGARDEQFF. CDR3 nucleotides: TGTGCCAGCAGTTCATCGGGGGCTCGGGATGAGCAGTTCTTC.